This entry lists 9 T cell receptor beta chains sequenced from one sample in a study of T cells in Graves' hyperthyroidism and ophthalmopathy. RNA transcripts yielded amplified TCR beta CDR3 regions. Primed by the HTBI set, a first-round RT-PCR was run on the TCR CDR3. TCRdb used MiXCR to reprocess the multiplex PCR reads, holding one entry per CDR3 protein. The table lists about 400,000 distinct CDR3 sequences, around 15% of them singletons, with approximately 27% in the top ten. Sequencing input: blood. These TCRs come from a man aged 50-59 years with Graves' ophthalmopathy.

In its sample, this clonotype was seen a few times. The J gene is TRBJ2-2, the V gene TRBV11-2; 9 bases are shared with TRBD2. The CDR3 contains 17 residues. V was pared by 4 bases and J by 4 bases, with 10 bases of the junction left unmatched. Germline V lookup: CDR1 SGHAT, CDR2 FQNNGV. This chain's CDR3 is CASSSGARGRGTGELFF. CDR3 nucleotides: TGTGCCAGCAGCTCGGGGGCTCGCGGGAGGGGCACCGGGGAGCTGTTTTTT.

In this sample, this clonotype turned up a few times. The rearrangement joins TRBV4-1 to TRBJ2-5, with no clear D. CDR1 MGHRA and CDR2 YSYEKL come from the germline V gene. The CDR3 spans 15 residues. With 4 bases removed from V and 0 bases from J, the gap between germline ends came to 12 bases. The CDR3 loop is CASSLVQSNQETQYF. The CDR3 DNA reads as TGCGCCAGCAGCCTGGTGCAGTCAAACCAAGAGACCCAGTACTTC.

Turning to this clonotype: This may stem from a read error, because a much larger clone lies one nucleotide away. This chain's CDR3 is CASSPDRISNFGYTF. CDR3 DNA: TGCGCCAGCAGCCCGGACAGGATCTCTAACTTTGGCTACACCTTC. V gene TRBV5-1 combines with J gene TRBJ1-2, with 7 bases that match TRBD1. The CDR3 totals 15 residues. CDR1 is SGHRS, CDR2 YFSETQ, per germline. The whole variable domain, filled in from reference TRBV5-1 and TRBJ1-2, reads KAGVTQTPRYLIKTRGQQVTLSCSPISGHRSVSWYQQTPGQGLQFLFEYFSETQRNKGNFPGRFSGRQFSNSRSEMNVSTLELGDSALYLCASSPDRISNFGYTFGSGTRLTVV.

This CDR3 reads CATSDVGHSEQYF. DNA for the CDR3: TGTGCCACCAGTGACGTGGGACATTCCGAGCAGTACTTC. The chain carries TRBV24-1 and TRBJ2-7, with D maybe TRBD1 (6 bases). The V and J ends lost 4 bases and 6 bases respectively, with 12 bases between them. This CDR3 spans 13 amino acids. CDR1 and CDR2 from the germline V gene are KGHDR and SFDVKD.

This clonotype was seen repeatedly, ten times or more. This sequence joins TRBV4-1 and TRBJ2-3; 11 positions match TRBD2. This CDR3 spans 16 amino acids. CDR1 is MGHRA, CDR2 YSYEKL, per germline. With V trimmed by 4 bases and J by 2 bases, 5 bases remained unmatched. CDR3 DNA: TGCGCCAGCAGCCGCGCTAGCGGGGGGAACACAGATACGCAGTATTTT. Its translation is CASSRASGGNTDTQYF.

This clonotype was seen many times. The genes are TRBV24-1 and TRBJ2-1, with a weak D call TRBD2 (6 bases). Trimming took off 2 bases at V and 5 bases at J, with 12 bases between the two ends. The germline gives CDR1 KGHDR, CDR2 SFDVKD. CDR3 length: 15 amino acids. CDR3 sequence reads: CATSDSTGLNNEQFF. Written as DNA, the CDR3 is TGTGCCACCAGTGATTCTACGGGACTCAACAATGAGCAGTTCTTC.

There are a few counts of this clonotype. This rearrangement joins TRBV2 to TRBJ2-3, with no clear D. CDR3 length equals 13 residues. V lost 7 bases and J lost 2, with 10 bases in between. Germline CDR1 and CDR2: SNHLY and FYNNEI. The CDR3 sequence: CASTPSNTDTQYF. The CDR3 DNA is TGTGCCAGCACCCCGTCCAACACAGATACGCAGTATTTT.

This clonotype was detected many times. The V call is TRBV5-1, the J call TRBJ1-1; D not resolved. Trimming shortened V by 3 bases and J by 5 bases, and 14 bases separated the two germline ends. The germline V gene has CDR1 SGHRS and CDR2 YFSETQ. This CDR3 comprises 14 residues. CDR3 in DNA: TGCGCCAGCAGCTATTCCGGGGAATCGACTGAAGCTTTCTTT. It translates to CASSYSGESTEAFF.

This clonotype was seen a handful of times. This rearrangement joins TRBV4-1 to TRBJ1-1; D unresolved. V gave up 6 bases and J gave up 5 bases, with 16 bases separating them. The CDR3 loop spans 14 amino acids. Germline CDR1 reads MGHRA; CDR2 reads YSYEKL. For the CDR3, the DNA is TGCGCCAGCAGACGCCAAGGTAGGAGAACTGAAGCTTTCTTT. Protein sequence: CASRRQGRRTEAFF.